Following are 7 T cell receptor beta chains from one sample sequenced in a study of shared clonotypes between healthy human individuals (dated by TCRdb to 2019 to 2021). Library construction relied on the immunoSEQ multiplex PCR assay. TCRdb re-hosts the immuneACCESS table, in-frame sequences only. Its copies lack some clones; in the studies checked, an unresolved V gene accounts for under half of them, and the cause for the rest is not known. The sample includes 2 million to 2.5 million clones, with roughly 94% observed a single time. The ten largest clonotypes hold roughly 1.1% of the sample. CD8 naive samples were CD45RO-negative cells positively selected for CCR7, giving a CD45RA+CCR7+ population that excluded TemRA cells. The sequenced sample was naive CD8+ T cells sorted from blood. The meaning of the sample's cell subset or site label: CD45RA+CCR7+. All receptors come from a young man in good health.

The chain joins TRBV7-9 to TRBJ2-7, with 8 bases aligning to TRBD1. The CDR3 covers 11 residues. J gave up 6 bases and V 7 bases, and 2 bases lay outside the gene matches. The germline V gene has CDR1 SEHNR and CDR2 FQNEAQ (reference sequence). The CDR3 reads CASTDRVEQYF. The DNA of the CDR3 is TGTGCCAGCACGGACAGGGTCGAGCAGTACTTC.

The gene calls are TRBV5-8 and TRBJ1-5, with D perhaps TRBD1 (5 bases). The germline gives CDR1 SGHTS, CDR2 YDEGEE. The CDR3 is 13 residues long. Trimming took 4 bases from V and 5 from J, leaving 10 bases between them. This CDR3 is CASSQDSYQPQHF. DNA of the CDR3: TGTGCCAGCAGCCAAGACAGTTATCAGCCCCAGCATTTT.

V usage is TRBV2 and J usage is TRBJ1-5; TRBD1 might be the D (5 bases). The germline CDR1 and CDR2 sequences are SNHLY and FYNNEI. CDR3 length equals 15 residues. Deletions cut 4 bases from V and 0 bases from J, with 10 bases between. For the CDR3, the DNA is TGTGCCAGCAGTGGACAGTCCCATAGCAATCAGCCCCAGCATTTT. Encoded protein: CASSGQSHSNQPQHF.

The chain couples TRBV9 to TRBJ2-7; D remains unclear. From germline, CDR1 is SGDLS and CDR2 YYNGEE. The CDR3 is 14 residues long. V shed 3 bases and J shed 3 bases, with 13 bases lying between them. CDR3 bases: TGTGCCAGCAGCGCCGGTGACATTAACTACGAGCAGTACTTC. It yields the protein CASSAGDINYEQYF.

On this clone: Other DNA sequences in this specimen translate into the identical CDR3. This rearrangement joins TRBV9 to TRBJ2-3; no clear D gene. Germline V lookup: CDR1 SGDLS, CDR2 YYNGEE. The CDR3 extends over 12 amino acids. Trimming took off 3 bases at V and 0 bases at J, with 2 bases between the two ends. In DNA, the CDR3 is TGTGCCAGCAGCGCTAGCACAGATACGCAGTATTTT. Amino acids: CASSASTDTQYF.

CDR3 region: CASSEPTSGESSYEQYF. DNA for the CDR3: TGTGCCAGCAGTGAGCCGACTAGCGGGGAAAGCTCCTACGAGCAGTACTTC. The V call is TRBV2, the J call TRBJ2-7; TRBD2 aligns across 11 bases. CDR1 SNHLY and CDR2 FYNNEI come from the germline V gene. J lost 0 bases, V lost 3 bases, and 7 bases had no gene match. This CDR3 region has 17 residues.

The gene calls are TRBV27 and TRBJ2-7; 9 nucleotides align to TRBD2. The CDR3 length is 14 residues. The trim removed 5 bases at V and 0 bases at J, leaving 2 bases unmatched. The germline V gene encodes CDR1 MNHEY and CDR2 SMNVEV (reference sequence). The CDR3 protein is CASSVSGGSYEQYF. The CDR3 DNA is TGTGCCAGCAGTGTTAGCGGGGGCTCCTACGAGCAGTACTTC.